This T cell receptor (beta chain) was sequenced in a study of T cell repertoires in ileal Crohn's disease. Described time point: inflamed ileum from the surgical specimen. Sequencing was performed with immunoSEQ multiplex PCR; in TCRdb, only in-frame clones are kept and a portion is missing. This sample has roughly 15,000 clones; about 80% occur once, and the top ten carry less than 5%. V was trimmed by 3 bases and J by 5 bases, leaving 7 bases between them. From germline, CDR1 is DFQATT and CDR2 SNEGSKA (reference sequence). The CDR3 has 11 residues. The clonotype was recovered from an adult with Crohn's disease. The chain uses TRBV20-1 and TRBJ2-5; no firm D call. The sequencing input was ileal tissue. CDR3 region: CSARDRETQYF. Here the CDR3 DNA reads TGCAGTGCTAGGGATCGGGAGACCCAGTACTTC.